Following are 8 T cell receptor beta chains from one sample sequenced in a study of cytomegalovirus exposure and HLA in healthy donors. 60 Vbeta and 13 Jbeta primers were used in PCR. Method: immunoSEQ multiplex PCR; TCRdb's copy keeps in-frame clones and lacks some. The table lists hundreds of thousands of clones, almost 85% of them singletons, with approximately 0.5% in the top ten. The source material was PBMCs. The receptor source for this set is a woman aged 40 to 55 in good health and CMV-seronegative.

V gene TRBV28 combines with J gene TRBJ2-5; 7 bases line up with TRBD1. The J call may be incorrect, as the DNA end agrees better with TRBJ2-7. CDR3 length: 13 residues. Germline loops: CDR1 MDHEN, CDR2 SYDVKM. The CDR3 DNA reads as TGTGCCAGCAGTTTATCACAGGGGTCCGAGCAGTACTTC. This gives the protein CASSLSQGSEQYF.

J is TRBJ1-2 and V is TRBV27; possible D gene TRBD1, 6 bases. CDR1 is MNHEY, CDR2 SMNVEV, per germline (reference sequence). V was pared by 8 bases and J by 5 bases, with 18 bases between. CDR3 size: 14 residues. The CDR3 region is CASWGGAQGYGYTF. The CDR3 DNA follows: TGTGCCAGCTGGGGGGGGGCGCAGGGGTATGGCTACACCTTC.

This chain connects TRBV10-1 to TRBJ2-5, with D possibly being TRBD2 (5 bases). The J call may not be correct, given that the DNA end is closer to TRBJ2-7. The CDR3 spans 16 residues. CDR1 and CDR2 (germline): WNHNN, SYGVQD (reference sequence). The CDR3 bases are TGCGCCAGCAGTGAGCTCAGGCCCCTTCTAGCCCACGAGCAGTACTTC. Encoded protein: CASSELRPLLAHEQYF.

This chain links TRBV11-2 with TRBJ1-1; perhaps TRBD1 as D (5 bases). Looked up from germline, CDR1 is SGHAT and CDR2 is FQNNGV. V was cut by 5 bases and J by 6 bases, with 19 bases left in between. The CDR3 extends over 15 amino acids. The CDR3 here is CASSARGQRSAEAFF. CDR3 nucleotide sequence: TGTGCCAGCAGCGCCCGCGGACAAAGGTCTGCTGAAGCTTTCTTT. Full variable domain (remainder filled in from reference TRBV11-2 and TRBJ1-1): EAGVAQSPRYKIIEKRQSVAFWCNPISGHATLYWYQQILGQGPKLLIQFQNNGVVDDSQLPKDRFSAERLKGVDSTLKIQPAKLEDSAVYLCASSARGQRSAEAFFGQGTRLTVV.

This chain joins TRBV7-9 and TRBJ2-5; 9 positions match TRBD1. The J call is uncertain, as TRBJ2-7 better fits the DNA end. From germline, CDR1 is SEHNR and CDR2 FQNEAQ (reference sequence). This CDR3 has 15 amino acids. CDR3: CASSLPGDRAYEQYF. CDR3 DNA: TGTGCCAGCAGCCTACCCGGGGACAGGGCCTACGAGCAGTACTTC.

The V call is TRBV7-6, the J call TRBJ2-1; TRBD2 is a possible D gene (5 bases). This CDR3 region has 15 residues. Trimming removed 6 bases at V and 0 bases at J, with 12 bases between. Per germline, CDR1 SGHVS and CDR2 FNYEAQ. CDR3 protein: CASRPEGISYNEQFF. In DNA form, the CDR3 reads TGTGCCAGCAGGCCTGAGGGTATCTCCTACAATGAGCAGTTCTTC.

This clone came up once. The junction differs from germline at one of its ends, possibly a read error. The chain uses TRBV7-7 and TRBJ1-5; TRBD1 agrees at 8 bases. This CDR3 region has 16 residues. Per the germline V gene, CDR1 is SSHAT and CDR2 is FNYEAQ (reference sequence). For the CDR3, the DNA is TGTGCTAGCAGCCCAGGGACAGGCCCAGCTCATCAGCCCCAGCATTTT. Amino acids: CASSPGTGPAHQPQHF.

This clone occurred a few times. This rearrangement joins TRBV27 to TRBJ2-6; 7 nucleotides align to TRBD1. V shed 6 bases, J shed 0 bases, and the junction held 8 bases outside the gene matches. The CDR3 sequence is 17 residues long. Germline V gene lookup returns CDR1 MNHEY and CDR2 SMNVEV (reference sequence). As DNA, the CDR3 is TGTGCCAGCAGAGGGGACAGAACCACCTCTGGGGCCAACGTCCTGACTTTC. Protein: CASRGDRTTSGANVLTF.